The 25 T cell receptor beta chains reported below all come from one sample, sequenced in a study of blood T cell repertoires in COVID-19. Some clones are missing from TCRdb's copy, which holds only in-frame ones; the method was immunoSEQ multiplex PCR. The sample carries roughly 98,000 clones, 85% to 95% recorded once. The specimen was peripheral blood. Source of these receptors: a woman aged 60-75 years with active COVID-19.

The CDR3: CASSLSPIATGYNEQFF. In DNA form, the CDR3 reads TGTGCCAGCAGTTTATCCCCTATCGCGACGGGCTACAATGAGCAGTTCTTC. The chain links TRBV27 to TRBJ2-1; D uncertain. Germline V lookup: CDR1 MNHEY, CDR2 SMNVEV (reference sequence). There are 17 residues in the CDR3. V lost 0 bases, J lost 3 bases, and 15 bases lay in between.

The V gene is TRBV2, the J gene TRBJ1-6; D is possibly TRBD1 (5 bases). CDR1 and CDR2 (germline): SNHLY, FYNNEI. V gave up 2 bases and J gave up 10 bases, with 21 bases separating them. The CDR3 consists of 17 residues. CDR3 sequence reads: CASSERGGEDQGSPLHF. CDR3 nucleotide sequence: TGTGCCAGCAGTGAAAGAGGAGGGGAGGATCAAGGGTCACCCCTCCACTTT.

The V gene is TRBV19, the J gene TRBJ2-2; 8 bases align to TRBD1. Germline CDR1 and CDR2: LNHDA and SQIVND (reference sequence). CDR3 size: 15 residues. The trim removed 7 bases at V and 4 bases at J, leaving 8 bases unmatched. CDR3 in amino acids: CASKGAGGATGELFF. The CDR3 DNA sequence: TGTGCCAGTAAGGGGGCAGGGGGCGCCACCGGGGAGCTGTTTTTT.

The genes are TRBV30 and TRBJ1-6; D possibly corresponds to TRBD1 (5 bases). V was shortened by 4 bases and J by 3 bases, with 13 bases between the two germline ends. Germline values: CDR1 GTSNPN, CDR2 SVGIG (reference sequence). CDR3 size: 15 residues. DNA for the CDR3: TGTGCCTGGACCCCCAGGGAACGCTATAATTCACCCCTCCACTTT. This gives the protein CAWTPRERYNSPLHF.

The rearrangement links TRBV6-5 to TRBJ2-7; 7 bases match TRBD2. Germline trimming cut 4 bases from V and 5 bases from J; bases unmatched to any gene: 8. The CDR3 covers 14 residues. Germline-derived CDR1 and CDR2 are MNHEY and SVGAGI. The CDR3, as DNA: TGTGCCAGCAGTTTCACTGCGGGGGAGGACGAGCAGTACTTC. Its protein is CASSFTAGEDEQYF.

This chain uses TRBV7-2 with TRBJ1-1, with D unresolved. Trimming pared 2 bases from V and 1 base from J, leaving 5 bases between. Germline assignment: CDR1 SGHTA and CDR2 FQGNSA. CDR3 length: 13 amino acids. CDR3 sequence: CASSLSGNTEAFF. The CDR3 DNA sequence: TGTGCCAGCAGCTTAAGCGGGAACACTGAAGCTTTCTTT.

This chain connects TRBV18 to TRBJ2-3; TRBD1 matches 8 bases. The V gene's germline CDR1 is KGHSH and CDR2 LQKENI. The CDR3 runs 15 residues. With V trimmed by 6 bases and J by 2 bases, 7 bases remained unmatched. This chain's CDR3 is CASSNNRGVTDTQYF. In nucleotides, the CDR3 is TGTGCCAGCTCCAACAACAGGGGGGTCACAGATACGCAGTATTTT.

CDR3 nucleotide sequence: TGTGCCAGCAGCTTAGGGGGACTACAGGGCAAAGAGACCCAGTACTTC. Protein: CASSLGGLQGKETQYF. The gene calls are TRBV7-8 and TRBJ2-5, with D possibly TRBD2 on 7 matching bases. Germline V gives CDR1 SGHVS, CDR2 FQNEAQ. The germline V and J ends were trimmed by 1 base and 3 bases, with 15 bases remaining between them. The CDR3 is made up of 16 amino acids.

This clone was detected once. This chain uses TRBV11-2 with TRBJ2-6, with TRBD1 identical over 10 bases. This CDR3 comprises 17 residues. The V segment lost 5 bases and the J segment 0 bases; nucleotides outside the gene matches: 4. Germline V lookup: CDR1 SGHAT, CDR2 FQNNGV. In DNA form, the CDR3 reads TGTGCCAGCAGCCCAAGGACAGGGGGCTCTGGGGCCAACGTCCTGACTTTC. The encoded protein is CASSPRTGGSGANVLTF.

This chain joins TRBV19 and TRBJ2-3, with D unresolved. The V end lost 5 bases, the J end lost 0 bases, and 12 bases lay between the germline ends. This CDR3 has 15 amino acids. Looked up from germline, CDR1 is LNHDA and CDR2 is SQIVND (reference sequence). CDR3 DNA: TGTGCCAGTAGTTCCAGACAACTTAGCACAGATACGCAGTATTTT. Its translation: CASSSRQLSTDTQYF.

This clone appeared a single time. The CDR3 loop is CASSLALGQGTEAFF. For the CDR3, the DNA is TGTGCCAGCAGCTTAGCGCTGGGGCAAGGAACTGAAGCTTTCTTT. V is TRBV7-9 and J is TRBJ1-1, with D perhaps TRBD1 (5 bases). This CDR3 is built from 15 residues. Trimming took 0 bases from V and 5 from J, leaving 13 bases between them. Germline V gives CDR1 SEHNR, CDR2 FQNEAQ (reference sequence).

CDR3 DNA sequence: TGCGCCAGCAGCCAAGGTGACAGGGAGAACACTGAAGCTTTCTTT. It translates to CASSQGDRENTEAFF. V usage is TRBV4-1 and J usage is TRBJ1-1; 7 bases are a match to TRBD1. The CDR3 runs to 15 residues. Germline assignment: CDR1 MGHRA and CDR2 YSYEKL. The trim removed 1 base at V and 1 base at J, leaving 3 bases unmatched.

The chain links TRBV2 to TRBJ2-7; 7 bases fit TRBD1. This CDR3 has 15 residues. V shed 9 bases and J 2 bases; nucleotides not matched to a gene: 13. CDR1 is SNHLY, CDR2 FYNNEI, per germline. CDR3 DNA sequence: TGTGCCAGTGAAGACAGGGCGGCTAACCCCTACGAGCAGTACTTC. This translates into CASEDRAANPYEQYF.

CDR3 DNA sequence: TGCGCCAGCAGCAGGACTAGCGGGATTACCTACAATGAGCAGTTCTTC. Its translation: CASSRTSGITYNEQFF. The chain couples TRBV5-1 to TRBJ2-1; 12 bases are a match to TRBD2. Unmatched junction bases numbered 4, after V lost 4 bases and J lost 2 bases. Germline CDR1 reads SGHRS; CDR2 reads YFSETQ. This CDR3 spans 16 amino acids.

This clone appeared a few times. The chain carries TRBV5-6 and TRBJ2-2, with TRBD2 identical over 7 bases. This CDR3 has 14 amino acids. Germline V CDR1 and CDR2: SGHDT, YYEEEE. With V trimmed by 4 bases and J by 3 bases, 3 bases remained unmatched. The CDR3 DNA follows: TGTGCCAGCAGCCGGGGGGAGTACACCGGGGAGCTGTTTTTT. This gives the protein CASSRGEYTGELFF.

This clone came up a few times. The CDR3 DNA reads as TGTGCCAGCACCTATCCCGGGAATCGCTATGGCTACACCTTC. Protein product: CASTYPGNRYGYTF. The chain carries TRBV5-4 and TRBJ1-2, with D unclear. Trimming stripped 6 bases from V and 4 bases from J, with 16 bases between. The CDR3 covers 14 residues. Germline CDR1 is SGHNT and CDR2 is YYREEE (reference sequence). The full variable domain, in which reference TRBV5-4 and TRBJ1-2 provide the parts outside the CDR3, is ETGVTQSPTHLIKTRGQQVTLRCSSQSGHNTVSWYQQALGQGPQFIFQYYREEENGRGNFPPRFSGLQFPNYSSELNVNALELDDSALYLCASTYPGNRYGYTFGSGTRLTVV.

The chain couples TRBV12-5 to TRBJ1-5; D might be TRBD1 (6 bases). Trimming left V 0 bases short and J 5 bases short, with 20 bases between. Germline CDR1 reads LGHNT; CDR2 reads FRNRAP. This CDR3 comprises 18 residues. CDR3 sequence: CASGLVQGAGFRDQPQHF. DNA of the CDR3: TGTGCTAGTGGTTTGGTACAGGGTGCAGGATTCAGAGATCAGCCCCAGCATTTT.

The chain uses TRBV5-5 and TRBJ1-2; D is unclear. The V and J ends lost 3 bases and 4 bases respectively, with 13 bases between them. The germline V gene encodes CDR1 SGHKS and CDR2 YYEKEE (reference sequence). The CDR3 contains 14 residues. CDR3 residues: CASSSSGSIYGYTF. CDR3 nucleotides: TGTGCCAGCAGCTCCTCAGGCAGCATCTATGGCTACACCTTC.

This clone has just one count. The chain couples TRBV5-5 to TRBJ1-5; no definite D call. The V end was cut by 4 bases, the J end by 4 bases, with 9 bases between. The germline CDR1 and CDR2 sequences are SGHKS and YYEKEE (reference sequence). The CDR3 length is 13 residues. CDR3: CASSANVNQPQHF. Written as DNA, the CDR3 is TGTGCCAGCAGCGCTAACGTTAATCAGCCCCAGCATTTT.

The chain carries TRBV11-3 and TRBJ2-1; TRBD2 matches at 8 bases. The CDR3 is 17 residues long. The V gene's germline CDR1 is SGHNT and CDR2 YENEEA. J was trimmed by 2 bases and V by 5 bases; bases with no gene match: 11. CDR3 amino acids: CASSPGGWRETYNEQFF. For the CDR3, the DNA is TGTGCCAGCAGCCCGGGGGGGTGGCGGGAGACCTACAATGAGCAGTTCTTC.

The rearrangement links TRBV3-1 (or the pseudogene TRBV3-2) to TRBJ2-3; 11 bases match TRBD2. CDR3 length equals 16 residues. V lost 4 bases and J lost 0; bases outside the gene matches: 3. The germline V gene has CDR1 LGHDT and CDR2 YNNKEL (reference sequence). CDR3 sequence (DNA): TGTGCCAGCAGCCTTAGCGGGAGGGGTAGCACAGATACGCAGTATTTT. It yields the protein CASSLSGRGSTDTQYF.

J is TRBJ1-4 and V is TRBV15; D not resolved. Germline V CDR1 and CDR2: LNHNV, YYDKDF (reference sequence). V gave up 1 base and J gave up 0 bases, with 9 bases separating them. This CDR3 is built from 16 residues. In nucleotides, the CDR3 is TGTGCCACCAGCAGAGCCCCGAGATCAACTAATGAAAAACTGTTTTTT. This codes for CATSRAPRSTNEKLFF.

This clone has just one count. V usage is TRBV18 and J usage is TRBJ2-7; 9 positions agree with TRBD1. This CDR3 region has 15 residues. Germline CDR1 KGHSH, CDR2 LQKENI. The V segment lost 4 bases and the J segment 3 bases; nucleotides outside the gene matches: 7. The CDR3 spells CASSLGTGPGYEQYF. DNA for the CDR3: TGTGCCAGCTCACTCGGGACAGGGCCCGGCTACGAGCAGTACTTC.

The V and J genes are TRBV29-1 and TRBJ2-7; 8 bases match TRBD1. The CDR3 is 15 residues long. Unmatched junction bases numbered 7, after V lost 1 base and J lost 2 bases. Germline values: CDR1 SQVTM, CDR2 ANQGSEA. For the CDR3, the DNA is TGCAGCGTTGAAGGCGACAGGGGATCAGCCTACGAGCAGTACTTC. It encodes CSVEGDRGSAYEQYF.

This clone occurred once. The rearrangement links TRBV10-1 to TRBJ1-1; perhaps TRBD1 as D (5 bases). The CDR3 extends over 13 amino acids. V shed 1 base and J shed 3 bases, with 6 bases lying between them. Per the germline V gene, CDR1 is WNHNN and CDR2 is SYGVQD (reference sequence). The chain's CDR3 is CASSELGDTEAFF. CDR3 sequence (DNA): TGCGCCAGCAGTGAGTTAGGGGACACTGAAGCTTTCTTT.